These T cell receptor beta chains were read from a single sample in a study of T cell changes during pregnancy in multiple sclerosis. This table comes from immunoSEQ multiplex PCR, and its TCRdb copy is limited to in-frame clones, with some not included. Among 50,000 to 65,000 clones listed, 90% were seen once. This material consisted of peripheral blood, taken in the third trimester of pregnancy. All receptors derive from a female donor in good health, enrolled as a control in a pregnancy study. Each CDR3 is given with its conserved first and last residue. Only some rows state a clone size, as once, few, many or a class for expanded clones.

v_gene	j_gene	abundance	CDR3aa
TRBV27	TRBJ2-3	once	CASCRREGRVDTQYF
TRBV6-1	TRBJ2-3	NA	CASTKDSGRDTQYF
TRBV7-7	TRBJ2-5	once	CASSLASGGWETQYF
TRBV15	TRBJ2-3	NA	CATSRAGGRGSDTQYF
TRBV6-6	TRBJ1-3	NA	CASSIQGDGNTIYF
TRBV6-1	TRBJ2-3	once	CASSESVASGSTDTQYF
TRBV9	TRBJ1-1	few	CASSVGQGDTEAFF
TRBV18	TRBJ2-1	few	CASSPPTDYNEQFF
TRBV10-3	TRBJ1-1	NA	CAISVTDSANTEAFF
TRBV5-1	TRBJ1-1	few	CASSLGTANTEAFF
TRBV5-1	TRBJ2-1	many	CASSLASDTASEVQFF
TRBV30	TRBJ1-2	once	CAWRGQGGYGYTF
TRBV2	TRBJ2-7	NA	CASSLRQAPTYEQYF
TRBV2	TRBJ2-3	NA	CASKFGGGSDTQYF
TRBV7-6	TRBJ2-3	NA	CASSPGQAIDTQYF
TRBV10-3	TRBJ2-5	NA	CAISRTGLETQYF
TRBV6-1	TRBJ2-7	NA	CASSLDAGSYEQYF
TRBV7-2	TRBJ1-1	few	CASSSHRGSEAFF
TRBV7-9	TRBJ2-1	NA	CASSSPGGASNEQFF
TRBV19	TRBJ2-7	NA	CASSISTGGSYEQYF
TRBV5-4	TRBJ1-1	once	CASSPGQGAQTEAFF
TRBV16	TRBJ2-1	NA	CASSQWGGDEQFF
TRBV19	TRBJ2-3	NA	CASSILSGTSTDTQYF
TRBV5-1	TRBJ1-6	NA	CASSLGGTSPLHF